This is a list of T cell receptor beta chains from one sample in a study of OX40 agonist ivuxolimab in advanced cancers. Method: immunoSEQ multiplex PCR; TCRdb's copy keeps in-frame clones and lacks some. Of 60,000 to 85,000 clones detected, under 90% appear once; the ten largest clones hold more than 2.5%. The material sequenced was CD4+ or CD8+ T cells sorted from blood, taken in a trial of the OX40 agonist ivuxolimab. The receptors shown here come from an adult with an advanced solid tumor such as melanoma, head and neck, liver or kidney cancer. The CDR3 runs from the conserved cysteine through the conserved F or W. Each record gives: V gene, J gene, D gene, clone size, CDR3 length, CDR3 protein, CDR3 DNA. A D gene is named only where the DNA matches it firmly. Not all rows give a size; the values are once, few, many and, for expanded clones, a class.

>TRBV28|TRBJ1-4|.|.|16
CASSTPRGRGDLKLFF
TGTGCCAGCAGTACCCCCCGGGGACGGGGGGATCTAAAACTGTTTTTT
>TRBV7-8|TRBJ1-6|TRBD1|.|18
CASSLRGQGKIYNSPLHF
TGTGCCAGCAGCCTCCGCGGACAGGGGAAAATCTATAATTCACCCCTCCACTTT
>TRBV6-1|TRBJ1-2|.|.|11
CASSNRYGYTF
TGTGCCAGCAGTAATAGATACGGCTACACCTTC
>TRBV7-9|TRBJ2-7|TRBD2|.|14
CASSPYGGNYEQYF
TGTGCCAGCAGCCCCTACGGGGGGAATTACGAGCAGTACTTC
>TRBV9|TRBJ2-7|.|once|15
CASSVGVREENEQYF
TGTGCCAGCAGCGTAGGTGTCAGGGAAGAAAACGAGCAGTACTTC
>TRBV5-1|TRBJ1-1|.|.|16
CASSLDLGTANTEAFF
TGCGCCAGCAGCTTGGACCTCGGGACGGCTAACACTGAAGCTTTCTTT
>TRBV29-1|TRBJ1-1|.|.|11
CSVDVGKRAFF
TGCAGCGTTGATGTTGGAAAGCGAGCTTTCTTT
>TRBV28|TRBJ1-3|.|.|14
CASSRGGLGNTIYF
TGTGCCAGCAGTCGAGGGGGTCTTGGAAACACCATATATTTT
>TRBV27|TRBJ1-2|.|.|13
CASSARTTSGYTF
TGTGCCAGCAGTGCCAGAACGACCTCTGGCTACACCTTC
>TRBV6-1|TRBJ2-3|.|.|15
CASSERVVTTDTQYF
TGTGCCAGCAGTGAAAGGGTCGTCACGACAGATACGCAGTATTTT
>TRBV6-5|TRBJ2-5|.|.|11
CASSPQETQYF
TGTGCCAGCAGTCCCCAGGAGACCCAGTACTTC
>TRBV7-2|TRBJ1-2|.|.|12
CASSLGGYGYTF
TGTGCCAGCAGCTTAGGAGGCTATGGCTACACCTTC
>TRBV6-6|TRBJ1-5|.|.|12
CASSYRDQPQHF
TGTGCCAGCAGTTACAGGGACCAGCCCCAGCATTTT
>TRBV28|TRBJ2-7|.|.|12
CASGGSGYEQYF
TGTGCCAGTGGAGGGTCAGGGTACGAGCAGTACTTC
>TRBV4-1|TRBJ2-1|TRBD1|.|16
CASSQEYRGPGREQFF
TGCGCCAGCAGCCAAGAGTACAGGGGTCCCGGGCGTGAGCAGTTCTTC
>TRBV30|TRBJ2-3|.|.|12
CAWSAAVDTQYF
TGTGCCTGGAGTGCTGCTGTAGATACGCAGTATTTT
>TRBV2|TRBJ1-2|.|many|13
CASSEVRTYGYTF
TGTGCCAGCAGTGAGGTCCGGACCTATGGCTACACCTTC
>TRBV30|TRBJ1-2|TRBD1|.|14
CAWRQTGGGYGYTF
TGTGCCTGGAGGCAGACAGGGGGGGGCTATGGCTACACCTTC
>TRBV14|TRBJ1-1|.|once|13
CASSQDLGIEAFF
TGTGCCAGCAGCCAAGATTTGGGGATTGAAGCTTTCTTT
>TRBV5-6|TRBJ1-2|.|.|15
CASSLGWDGSYGYTF
TGTGCCAGCAGCTTGGGGTGGGACGGCAGCTATGGCTACACCTTC
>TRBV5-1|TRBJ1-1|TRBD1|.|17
CASSLEQTGQGYTEAFF
TGCGCCAGCAGCTTGGAACAGACTGGACAGGGATACACTGAAGCTTTCTTT
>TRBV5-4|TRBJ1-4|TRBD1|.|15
CASSNPQGESEKLFF
TGTGCCAGCAGCAACCCACAGGGGGAGAGTGAAAAACTGTTTTTT
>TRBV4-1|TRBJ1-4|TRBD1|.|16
CASSQMGTGFGEKLFF
TGCGCCAGCAGCCAAATGGGGACAGGGTTCGGTGAAAAACTGTTTTTT
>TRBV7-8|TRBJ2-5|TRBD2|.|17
CASSSPWVAGRQETQYF
TGTGCCAGCAGCTCTCCCTGGGTAGCGGGACGGCAAGAGACCCAGTACTTC
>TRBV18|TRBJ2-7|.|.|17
CASSPYRDPSGSYEQYF
TGTGCCAGCTCACCCTACCGGGACCCAAGCGGTAGCTACGAGCAGTACTTC
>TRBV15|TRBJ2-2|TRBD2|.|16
CATSRGSGAYTGELFF
TGTGCCACCAGCAGAGGAAGCGGGGCATACACCGGGGAGCTGTTTTTT
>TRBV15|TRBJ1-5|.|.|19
CATSRDLGRRYYSNQPQHF
TGTGCCACCAGCAGAGATCTGGGCAGAAGGTACTATAGCAATCAGCCCCAGCATTTT
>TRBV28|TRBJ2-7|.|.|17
CASSTRTGLLSSYEQYF
TGTGCCAGCAGTACACGGACGGGACTCCTCTCCTCCTACGAGCAGTACTTC
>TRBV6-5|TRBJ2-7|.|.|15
CASSPTWAAAYEQYF
TGTGCCAGCAGTCCCACTTGGGCGGCTGCCTACGAGCAGTACTTC
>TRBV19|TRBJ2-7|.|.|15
CASSTHRAQARGQYF
TGTGCCAGTAGTACTCACAGGGCTCAAGCCCGAGGGCAGTACTTC
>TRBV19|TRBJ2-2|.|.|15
CASSPFRQNTGELFF
TGTGCCAGTAGCCCCTTTCGACAGAACACCGGGGAGCTGTTTTTT
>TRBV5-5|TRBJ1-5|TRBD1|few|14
CASSLEGGDQPQHF
TGTGCCAGCAGCTTGGAAGGGGGCGATCAGCCCCAGCATTTT
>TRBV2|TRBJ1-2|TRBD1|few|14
CASSEEGTGGGYTF
TGTGCCAGCAGTGAAGAAGGGACAGGGGGAGGCTACACCTTC
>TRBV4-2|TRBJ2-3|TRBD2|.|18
CASSQERMLAGAADTQYF
TGTGCCAGCAGCCAAGAAAGGATGCTAGCGGGAGCGGCAGATACGCAGTATTTT
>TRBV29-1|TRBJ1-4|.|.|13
CSTRFVQTEKLFF
TGCAGCACGCGTTTTGTTCAGACTGAAAAACTGTTTTTT
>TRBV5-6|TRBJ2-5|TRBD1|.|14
CASSETGGWETQYF
TGTGCCAGCAGCGAGACAGGGGGTTGGGAGACCCAGTACTTC
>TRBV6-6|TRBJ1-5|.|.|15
CASSYIGRENQPQHF
TGTGCCAGCAGTTACATAGGCAGAGAGAATCAGCCCCAGCATTTT